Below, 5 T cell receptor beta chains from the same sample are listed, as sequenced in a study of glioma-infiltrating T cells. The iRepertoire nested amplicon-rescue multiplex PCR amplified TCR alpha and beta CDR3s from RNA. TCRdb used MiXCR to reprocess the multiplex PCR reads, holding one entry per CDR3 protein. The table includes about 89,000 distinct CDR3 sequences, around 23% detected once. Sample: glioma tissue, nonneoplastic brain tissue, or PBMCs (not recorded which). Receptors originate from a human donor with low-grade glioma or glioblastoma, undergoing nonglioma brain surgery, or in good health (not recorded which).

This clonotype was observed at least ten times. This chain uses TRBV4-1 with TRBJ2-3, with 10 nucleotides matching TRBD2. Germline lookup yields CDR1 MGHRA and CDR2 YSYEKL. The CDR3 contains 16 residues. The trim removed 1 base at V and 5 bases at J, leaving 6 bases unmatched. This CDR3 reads CASSQGLAGGQDTQYF. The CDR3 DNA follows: TGCGCCAGCAGCCAAGGATTAGCGGGAGGACAAGATACGCAGTATTTT.

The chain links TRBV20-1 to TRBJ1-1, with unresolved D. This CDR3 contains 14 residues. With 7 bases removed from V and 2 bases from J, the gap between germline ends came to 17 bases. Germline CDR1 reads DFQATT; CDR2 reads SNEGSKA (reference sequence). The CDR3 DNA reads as TGCAGTGATAGCAATCGGGGAATAAACACTGAAGCTTTCTTT. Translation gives CSDSNRGINTEAFF.

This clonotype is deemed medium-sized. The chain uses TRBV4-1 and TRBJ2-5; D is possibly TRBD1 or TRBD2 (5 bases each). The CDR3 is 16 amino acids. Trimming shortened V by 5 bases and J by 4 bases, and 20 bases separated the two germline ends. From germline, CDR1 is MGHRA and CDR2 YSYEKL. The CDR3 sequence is CASSKRTRGERETQYF. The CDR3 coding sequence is TGCGCCAGCAGCAAAAGGACACGGGGCGAAAGAGAGACCCAGTACTTC.

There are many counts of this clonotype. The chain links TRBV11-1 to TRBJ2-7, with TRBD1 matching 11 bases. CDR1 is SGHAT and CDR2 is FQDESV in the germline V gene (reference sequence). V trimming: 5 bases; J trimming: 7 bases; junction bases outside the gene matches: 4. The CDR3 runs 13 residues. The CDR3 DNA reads TGTGCCAGCAGCCGGGACAGGGGGGAAGAGCAGTACTTC. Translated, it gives CASSRDRGEEQYF.

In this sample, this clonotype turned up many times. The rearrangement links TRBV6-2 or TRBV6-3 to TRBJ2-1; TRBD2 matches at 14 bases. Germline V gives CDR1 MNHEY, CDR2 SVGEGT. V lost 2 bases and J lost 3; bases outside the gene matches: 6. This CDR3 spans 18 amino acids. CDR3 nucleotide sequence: TGTGCCAGCAGTTACGGGGGGACTAGCGGGAGATTCTACAATGAGCAGTTCTTC. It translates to CASSYGGTSGRFYNEQFF.